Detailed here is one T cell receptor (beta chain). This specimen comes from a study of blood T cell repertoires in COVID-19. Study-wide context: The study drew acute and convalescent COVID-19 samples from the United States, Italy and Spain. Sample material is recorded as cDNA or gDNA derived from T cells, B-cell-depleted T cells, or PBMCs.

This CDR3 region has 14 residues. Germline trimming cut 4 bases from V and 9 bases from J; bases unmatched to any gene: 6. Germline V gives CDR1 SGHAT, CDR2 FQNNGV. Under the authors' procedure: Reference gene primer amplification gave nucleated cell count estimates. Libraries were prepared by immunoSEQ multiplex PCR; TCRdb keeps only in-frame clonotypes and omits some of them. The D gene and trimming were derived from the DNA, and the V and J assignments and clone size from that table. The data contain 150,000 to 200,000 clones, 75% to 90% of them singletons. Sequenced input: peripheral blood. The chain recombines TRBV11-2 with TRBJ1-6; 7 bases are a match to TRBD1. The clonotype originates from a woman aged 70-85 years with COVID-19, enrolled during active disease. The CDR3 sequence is CASSSDRAGSPLHF. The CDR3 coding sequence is TGTGCCAGCAGCTCTGACAGGGCAGGTTCACCCCTCCACTTT.